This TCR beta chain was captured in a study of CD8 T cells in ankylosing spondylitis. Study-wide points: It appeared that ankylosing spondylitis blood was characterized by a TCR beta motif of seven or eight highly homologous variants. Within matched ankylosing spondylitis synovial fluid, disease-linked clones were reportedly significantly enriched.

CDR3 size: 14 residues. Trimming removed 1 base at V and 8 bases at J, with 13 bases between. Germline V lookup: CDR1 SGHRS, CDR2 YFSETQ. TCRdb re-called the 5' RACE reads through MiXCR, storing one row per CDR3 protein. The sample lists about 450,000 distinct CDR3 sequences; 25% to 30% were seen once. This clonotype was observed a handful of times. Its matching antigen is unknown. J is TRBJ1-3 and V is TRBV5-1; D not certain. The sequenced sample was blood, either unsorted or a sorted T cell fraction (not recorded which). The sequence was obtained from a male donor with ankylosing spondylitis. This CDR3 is CASSLYKGADTIYF. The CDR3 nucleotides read TGCGCCAGCAGCTTGTATAAAGGCGCGGACACCATATATTTT.